Listed below are T cell receptor beta chains from one sample, sequenced in a study of T cells in Graves' hyperthyroidism and ophthalmopathy. TCRdb reanalysed the multiplex PCR reads using MiXCR and keeps one entry per CDR3 protein. The data contain some 510,000 distinct CDR3 sequences, around 45% of them singletons. The source material was peripheral blood or thyroid tissue (not recorded which). Receptors originate from a young woman with Graves' hyperthyroidism. The CDR3 runs from the conserved cysteine through the conserved F or W. The order of the fields is J gene, V gene, CDR3 length, CDR3 protein.

J: TRBJ1-2
V: TRBV24-1
length: 15
CDR3: CATSEPGTGGGGHTF

J: TRBJ2-7
V: TRBV24-1
length: 14
CDR3: CATSDGGTSYEQYF

J: TRBJ2-7
V: TRBV19
length: 13
CDR3: CASSLSYWDEQYF

J: TRBJ1-2
V: TRBV2
length: 14
CDR3: CASSGTGGRQGYTF

J: TRBJ2-7
V: TRBV20-1
length: 19
CDR3: CSARDAAGTGGSGGYEQYF

J: TRBJ1-4
V: TRBV20-1
length: 13
CDR3: CSARPGIHEKLFF

J: TRBJ1-5
V: TRBV20-1
length: 12
CDR3: CSARPDRGPQHF

J: TRBJ2-5
V: TRBV2
length: 14
CDR3: CASSFWGSGETQYF

J: TRBJ1-6
V: TRBV5-4
length: 13
CDR3: CASSRDGNSPLHF

J: TRBJ1-2
V: TRBV2
length: 17
CDR3: CASSADGTGGLVSSYTF

J: TRBJ1-2
V: TRBV25-1
length: 14
CDR3: CASTDSGGNYGYTF

J: TRBJ1-4
V: TRBV7-9
length: 12
CDR3: CASSPEYEKLFF

J: TRBJ1-4
V: TRBV6-5
length: 15
CDR3: CASSSSGATNEKLFF

J: TRBJ1-2
V: TRBV20-1
length: 14
CDR3: CSARTGAGTLGYTF

J: TRBJ2-7
V: TRBV2
length: 14
CDR3: CASSFRPSAPYQYF

J: TRBJ1-2
V: TRBV9
length: 14
CDR3: CASSLGQLEDGYTF

J: TRBJ2-7
V: TRBV5-4
length: 12
CDR3: CAGTRQGHEQYF

J: TRBJ1-4
V: TRBV7-3
length: 15
CDR3: CASSLTGTEGEKLFF

J: TRBJ1-2
V: TRBV7-6
length: 13
CDR3: CASSRDRGQGYTF

J: TRBJ2-7
V: TRBV2
length: 14
CDR3: CASSFSRGDYEQYF